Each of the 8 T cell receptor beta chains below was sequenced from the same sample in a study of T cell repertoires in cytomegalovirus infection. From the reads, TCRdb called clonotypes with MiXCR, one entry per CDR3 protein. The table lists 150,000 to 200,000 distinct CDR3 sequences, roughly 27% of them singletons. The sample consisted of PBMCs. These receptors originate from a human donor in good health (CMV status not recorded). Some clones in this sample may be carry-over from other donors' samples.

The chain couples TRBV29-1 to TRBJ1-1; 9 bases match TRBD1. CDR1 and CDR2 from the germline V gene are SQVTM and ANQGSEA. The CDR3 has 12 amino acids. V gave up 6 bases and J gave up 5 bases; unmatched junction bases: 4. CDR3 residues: CSVIQGATEAFF. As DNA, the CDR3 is TGCAGCGTCATACAGGGGGCGACTGAAGCTTTCTTT.

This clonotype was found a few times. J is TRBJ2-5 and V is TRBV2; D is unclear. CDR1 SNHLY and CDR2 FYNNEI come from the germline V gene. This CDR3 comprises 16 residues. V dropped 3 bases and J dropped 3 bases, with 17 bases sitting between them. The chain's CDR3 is CASSDGNGVFKETQYF. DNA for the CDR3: TGTGCCAGCAGTGACGGAAACGGAGTTTTTAAAGAGACCCAGTACTTC.

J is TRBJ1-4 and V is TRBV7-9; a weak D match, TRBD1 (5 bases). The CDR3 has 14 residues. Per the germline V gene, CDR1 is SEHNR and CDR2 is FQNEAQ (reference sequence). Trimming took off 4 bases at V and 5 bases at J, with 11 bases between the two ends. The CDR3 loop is CASSSGSGNEKLFF. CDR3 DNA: TGTGCCAGCAGCTCAGGGTCAGGGAATGAAAAACTGTTTTTT.

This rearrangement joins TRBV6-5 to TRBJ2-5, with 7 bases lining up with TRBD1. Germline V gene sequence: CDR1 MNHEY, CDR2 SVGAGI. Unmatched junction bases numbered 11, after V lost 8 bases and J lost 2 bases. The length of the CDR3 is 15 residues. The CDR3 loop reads CASCITYRGQETQYF. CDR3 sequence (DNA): TGTGCCAGCTGTATTACATACAGGGGACAAGAGACCCAGTACTTC.

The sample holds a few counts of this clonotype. CDR3 loop: CASSLIVEGETQYF. CDR3 nucleotides: TGTGCCAGCAGCTTAATCGTTGAAGGAGAGACCCAGTACTTC. The chain recombines TRBV7-9 with TRBJ2-5; D ambiguous. The CDR3 length is 14 residues. V lost 2 bases and J 4 bases, leaving 11 bases between the germline ends. The germline V gene encodes CDR1 SEHNR and CDR2 FQNEAQ (reference sequence).

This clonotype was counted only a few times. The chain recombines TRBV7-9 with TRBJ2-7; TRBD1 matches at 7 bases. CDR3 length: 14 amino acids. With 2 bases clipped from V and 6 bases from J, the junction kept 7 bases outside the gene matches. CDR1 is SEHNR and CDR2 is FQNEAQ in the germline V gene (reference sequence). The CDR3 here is CASSLPQGRGEQYF. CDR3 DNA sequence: TGTGCCAGCAGCTTACCACAGGGGAGAGGCGAGCAGTACTTC.

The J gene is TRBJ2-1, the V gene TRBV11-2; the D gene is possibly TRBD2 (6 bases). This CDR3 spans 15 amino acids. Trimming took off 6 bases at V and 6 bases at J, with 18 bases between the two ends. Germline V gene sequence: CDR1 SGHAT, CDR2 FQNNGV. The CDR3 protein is CASRPPGLEGNEQFF. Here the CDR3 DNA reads TGTGCCAGCAGGCCGCCGGGACTTGAGGGCAATGAGCAGTTCTTC.

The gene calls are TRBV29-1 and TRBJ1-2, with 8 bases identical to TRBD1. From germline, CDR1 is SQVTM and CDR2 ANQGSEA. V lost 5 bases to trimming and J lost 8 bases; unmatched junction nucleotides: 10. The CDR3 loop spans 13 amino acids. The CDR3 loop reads CSVWTGTINGYTF. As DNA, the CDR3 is TGCAGCGTTTGGACAGGGACTATCAACGGCTACACCTTC. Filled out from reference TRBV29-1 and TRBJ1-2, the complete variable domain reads SAVISQKPSRDICQRGTSLTIQCQVDSQVTMMFWYRQQPGQSLTLIATANQGSEATYESGFVIDKFPISRPNLTFSTLTVSNMSPEDSSIYLCSVWTGTINGYTFGSGTRLTVV.